The 27 T cell receptor beta chains below come from one sample, sequenced in a study of blood T cell repertoires in COVID-19. Sequencing used immunoSEQ multiplex PCR; TCRdb keeps in-frame clones, though not all of them. The sample includes roughly 250,000 clones, around 84% seen only once; the top ten take more than 1.5%. The sample comprised peripheral blood. The source is a woman between 40 and 50 years old who had recovered from COVID-19.

CDR3 nucleotides: TGTGCCGTAGGGGACAGGGGGGATTCACCCCTCCACTTT. This translates into CAVGDRGDSPLHF. The chain combines TRBV19 with TRBJ1-6; 11 bases map to TRBD1. This CDR3 is built from 13 residues. Germline V gene sequence: CDR1 LNHDA, CDR2 SQIVND (reference sequence). J was trimmed by 8 bases and V by 11 bases; bases with no gene match: 5.

This clone was recorded a few times. The chain joins TRBV9 to TRBJ1-6; TRBD1 might be the D (6 bases). The germline V gene has CDR1 SGDLS and CDR2 YYNGEE. V dropped 2 bases and J dropped 1 base, with 13 bases sitting between them. The CDR3 length is 17 residues. The CDR3 DNA is TGTGCCAGCAGCGTTGGGGTACAGGGATCCTATAATTCACCCCTCCACTTT. Protein sequence: CASSVGVQGSYNSPLHF.

The chain joins TRBV28 to TRBJ1-1, with TRBD1 matching over 9 bases. Trimming removed 3 bases from V and 1 base from J; junction bases left unmatched: 9. The V gene's germline CDR1 is MDHEN and CDR2 SYDVKM. This CDR3 has 17 amino acids. The CDR3 reads CASSFFGTGWTNTEAFF. Here the CDR3 DNA reads TGTGCCAGCAGTTTCTTTGGGACAGGGTGGACGAACACTGAAGCTTTCTTT. Variable domain in full (rest from reference TRBV28 and TRBJ1-1): DVKVTQSSRYLVKRTGEKVFLECVQDMDHENMFWYRQDPGLGLRLIYFSYDVKMKEKGDIPEGYSVSREKKERFSLILESASTNQTSMYLCASSFFGTGWTNTEAFFGQGTRLTVV.

This clone was counted between two and nine times. The gene calls are TRBV5-5 and TRBJ1-5; TRBD1 aligns across 7 bases. J lost 2 bases, V lost 2 bases, and 4 bases had no gene match. The CDR3 consists of 15 residues. Germline values: CDR1 SGHKS, CDR2 YYEKEE (reference sequence). In DNA form, the CDR3 reads TGTGCCAGCAGCTTCCAAGGGGGCGGCAATCAGCCCCAGCATTTT. Its translation is CASSFQGGGNQPQHF.

This clone was detected only a few times. The chain recombines TRBV23-1 with TRBJ1-2; the match to TRBD1 covers 7 bases. TRBV23-1 is assigned to the ORF class and has an uncertain function. The CDR3 extends over 15 amino acids. The V gene end was trimmed by 3 bases and the J gene end by 6 bases; junction bases not matched to a gene: 10. CDR3 protein: CASSHVNRGGNGYTF. The CDR3 DNA reads TGCGCCAGCAGTCACGTCAACAGGGGTGGGAATGGCTACACCTTC.

This chain links TRBV27 with TRBJ2-3, with D maybe TRBD2 (6 bases). The CDR3 is made up of 16 amino acids. Looked up from germline, CDR1 is MNHEY and CDR2 is SMNVEV (reference sequence). V lost 5 bases, J lost 2 bases, and 17 bases lay in between. As DNA, the CDR3 is TGTGCCAGCAGTCCCGCTTTGGGGGGAAACACAGATACGCAGTATTTT. Translated: CASSPALGGNTDTQYF.

This chain links TRBV6-5 with TRBJ1-6; D ambiguous. The CDR3 contains 14 residues. Germline V CDR1 and CDR2: MNHEY, SVGAGI. Trimming pared 7 bases from V and 0 bases from J, leaving 7 bases between. For the CDR3, the DNA is TGTGCCAGCAAAGTCAGCTCCTATAATTCACCCCTCCACTTT. This gives the protein CASKVSSYNSPLHF.

The CDR3 DNA reads TGTGCCAGCAGCTTTCTACCTGTCTCCTACGAGCAGTACTTC. This translates into CASSFLPVSYEQYF. J is TRBJ2-7 and V is TRBV5-5; D is ambiguous. The CDR3 has 14 amino acids. In germline, CDR1 is SGHKS, CDR2 YYEKEE (reference sequence). The ends were cut back, 2 bases at V and 0 bases at J, with 9 bases in the middle. The entire variable domain, with the rest obtained from reference TRBV5-5 and TRBJ2-7, is as follows: DAGVTQSPTHLIKTRGQQVTLRCSPISGHKSVSWYQQVLGQGPQFIFQYYEKEERGRGNFPDRFSARQFPNYSSELNVNALLLGDSALYLCASSFLPVSYEQYFGPGTRLTVT.

The V gene is TRBV24-1, the J gene TRBJ1-5; 8 nucleotides agree with TRBD1. This CDR3 spans 15 amino acids. Germline lookup yields CDR1 KGHDR and CDR2 SFDVKD. Unmatched junction bases numbered 4, after V lost 6 bases and J lost 1 base. CDR3 sequence: CATSLGQGSNQPQHF. In DNA form, the CDR3 reads TGTGCCACCAGTCTAGGACAGGGAAGCAATCAGCCCCAGCATTTT.

V usage is TRBV7-2 and J usage is TRBJ1-5; D perhaps matches TRBD1 (5 bases). CDR1 and CDR2 from the germline V gene are SGHTA and FQGNSA. CDR3 length: 15 residues. Between the trimmed V and J ends, which lost 5 bases and 5 bases, there was a span of 16 bases. The CDR3, as DNA: TGTGCCAGCAGCGGGGGGGTAGGGACCGATCAGCCCCAGCATTTT. Amino acids: CASSGGVGTDQPQHF.

The V gene is TRBV25-1, the J gene TRBJ2-5, with a weak D call TRBD1 (5 bases). The V gene's germline CDR1 is MGHDK and CDR2 SYGVNS. V was clipped by 4 bases and J by 5 bases, with 11 bases between them. This CDR3 is 13 amino acids long. The CDR3 is CASSAQGLETQYF. CDR3 nucleotide sequence: TGTGCCAGCAGTGCTCAGGGTCTGGAGACCCAGTACTTC.

This chain connects TRBV10-3 to TRBJ1-5; 11 bases line up with TRBD1. CDR3 size: 16 residues. Germline loops: CDR1 ENHRY, CDR2 SYGVKD. V gave up 1 base and J gave up 5 bases; unmatched junction bases: 4. CDR3 DNA: TGTGCCATCAGTGAGTTGGGACAGGGGGAAGATCAGCCCCAGCATTTT. This encodes CAISELGQGEDQPQHF.

The chain couples TRBV5-4 to TRBJ2-2, with 8 bases that match TRBD1. Germline-derived CDR1 and CDR2 are SGHNT and YYREEE (reference sequence). V lost 0 bases and J lost 6; bases outside the gene matches: 4. This CDR3 has 15 residues. The CDR3: CASSLAGGRSGELFF. DNA for the CDR3: TGTGCCAGCAGCTTGGCAGGGGGCCGCTCCGGGGAGCTGTTTTTT.

The chain links TRBV27 to TRBJ1-4, with TRBD1 identical over 11 bases. The germline V gene has CDR1 MNHEY and CDR2 SMNVEV (reference sequence). The CDR3 runs to 15 residues. Trimming took 9 bases from V and 8 from J; bases not matched to a gene: 11. CDR3 sequence (DNA): TGTGCCAGAAAGGGGACAGGGGGTAGGAAAGAAAAACTGTTTTTT. Protein sequence: CARKGTGGRKEKLFF. Drawing the rest from reference TRBV27 and TRBJ1-4, the complete variable domain is EAQVTQNPRYLITVTGKKLTVTCSQNMNHEYMSWYRQDPGLGLRQIYYSMNVEVTDKGDVPEGYKVSRKEKRNFPLILESPSPNQTSLYFCARKGTGGRKEKLFFGSGTQLSVL.

The J gene is TRBJ1-2, the V gene TRBV6-4; 8 nucleotides line up with TRBD1. This CDR3 region has 15 residues. The V and J ends lost 2 bases and 8 bases, in that order; junction bases with no gene match: 10. Looked up from germline, CDR1 is MRHNA and CDR2 is SNTAGT. CDR3 bases: TGTGCCAGCAGTGACCTTCCAGGACAGGGTTTCGGCTACACCTTC. Translated, it gives CASSDLPGQGFGYTF.

J is TRBJ1-2 and V is TRBV6-1, with 7 bases aligning to TRBD1. Germline V gives CDR1 MNHNS, CDR2 SASEGT. The CDR3 is made up of 14 amino acids. The ends lost 2 bases at V and 2 bases at J; junction bases unmatched: 2. This chain's CDR3 is CASSEIGGNYGYTF. In nucleotides, the CDR3 is TGTGCCAGCAGTGAAATAGGGGGCAACTATGGCTACACCTTC.

There are a few counts of this clone. The V gene is TRBV2, the J gene TRBJ2-5; TRBD2 matches at 8 bases. The germline V gene has CDR1 SNHLY and CDR2 FYNNEI. The V segment lost 6 bases and the J segment 2 bases; nucleotides outside the gene matches: 11. CDR3 length equals 16 residues. The CDR3 protein is CASRGYPSGGQETQYF. CDR3 DNA: TGTGCCAGCAGGGGATACCCCTCGGGGGGGCAAGAGACCCAGTACTTC. The whole variable domain, remainder taken from reference TRBV2 and TRBJ2-5, is EPEVTQTPSHQVTQMGQEVILRCVPISNHLYFYWYRQILGQKVEFLVSFYNNEISEKSEIFDDQFSVERPDGSNFTLKIRSTKLEDSAMYFCASRGYPSGGQETQYFGPGTRLLVL.

The genes are TRBV7-8 and TRBJ1-4; TRBD1 matches 7 bases. Germline-derived CDR1 and CDR2 are SGHVS and FQNEAQ. Germline trimming cut 5 bases from V and 2 bases from J; bases unmatched to any gene: 8. The length of the CDR3 is 16 residues. The CDR3 DNA reads as TGTGCCAGCAGCCCCTCCCTGGGACAGACTAATGAAAAACTGTTTTTT. This sequence encodes CASSPSLGQTNEKLFF. The variable domain in full, with the rest retrieved from reference TRBV7-8 and TRBJ1-4, is GAGVSQSPRYKVAKRGQDVALRCDPISGHVSLFWYQQALGQGPEFLTYFQNEAQLDKSGLPSDRFFAERPEGSVSTLKIQRTQQEDSAVYLCASSPSLGQTNEKLFFGSGTQLSVL.

This chain joins TRBV10-3 and TRBJ2-2; D perhaps matches TRBD2 (5 bases). Germline values: CDR1 ENHRY, CDR2 SYGVKD. This CDR3 has 13 residues. With 10 bases removed from V and 2 bases from J, the gap between germline ends came to 11 bases. The CDR3 bases are TGTGCCACCCGGACGGGAAACACCGGGGAGCTGTTTTTT. Its protein product is CATRTGNTGELFF.

The rearrangement uses TRBV7-3 and TRBJ1-2, with TRBD1 as a possible D gene (6 bases). V lost 4 bases and J 8 bases, leaving 23 bases between the germline ends. The germline V gene encodes CDR1 SGHTA and CDR2 FQGTGA. The CDR3 sequence is 16 residues long. The CDR3 is CASSSPQGSESRGYTF. The CDR3 coding sequence is TGTGCCAGCAGCTCACCACAGGGATCGGAGTCGCGAGGCTACACCTTC.

V usage is TRBV28 and J usage is TRBJ2-7; D might be TRBD2 (6 bases). V dropped 6 bases and J dropped 1 base, with 13 bases sitting between them. This CDR3 has 14 residues. Germline values: CDR1 MDHEN, CDR2 SYDVKM. The CDR3 sequence: CASRLLAGSYEQYF. The CDR3 DNA reads as TGTGCCAGCAGACTACTAGCAGGGTCCTACGAGCAGTACTTC.

This chain uses TRBV7-6 with TRBJ1-1; D ambiguous. Trimming left V 1 base short and J 5 bases short, with 11 bases between. The CDR3 runs 14 residues. Germline CDR1 SGHVS, CDR2 FNYEAQ. In DNA form, the CDR3 reads TGTGCCAGCAGCTTAGAAGAGGGTTTGACTGAAGCTTTCTTT. Its translation is CASSLEEGLTEAFF.

This rearrangement joins TRBV27 to TRBJ1-2; 8 positions match TRBD1. Germline CDR1 is MNHEY and CDR2 is SMNVEV (reference sequence). The CDR3 extends over 18 amino acids. J lost 4 bases, V lost 0 bases, and 13 bases had no gene match. CDR3: CASSLSSGGSRGGYGYTF. The CDR3 nucleotides read TGTGCCAGCAGTTTATCTTCAGGGGGCAGTCGGGGAGGCTATGGCTACACCTTC.

The chain links TRBV28 to TRBJ1-4; 7 bases match TRBD1. The trim removed 10 bases at V and 0 bases at J, leaving 5 bases unmatched. In germline, CDR1 is MDHEN, CDR2 SYDVKM. The CDR3 contains 14 residues. The CDR3 DNA follows: TGTGCCATCAGGGACAGATCAACTAATGAAAAACTGTTTTTT. Translating gives CAIRDRSTNEKLFF. The whole variable domain, filled in from reference TRBV28 and TRBJ1-4, reads DVKVTQSSRYLVKRTGEKVFLECVQDMDHENMFWYRQDPGLGLRLIYFSYDVKMKEKGDIPEGYSVSREKKERFSLILESASTNQTSMYLCAIRDRSTNEKLFFGSGTQLSVL.

This chain uses TRBV11-1 with TRBJ1-1, with TRBD1 matching 8 bases. This CDR3 comprises 14 residues. Per the germline V gene, CDR1 is SGHAT and CDR2 is FQDESV (reference sequence). The ends lost 4 bases at V and 5 bases at J; junction bases unmatched: 6. The CDR3 DNA reads TGTGCCAGCAGCTCGACAGGGGCAGAAACTGAAGCTTTCTTT. Translating it yields CASSSTGAETEAFF.

The J gene is TRBJ1-6, the V gene TRBV6-4, with D uncertain. The germline CDR1 and CDR2 sequences are MRHNA and SNTAGT. CDR3 size: 14 residues. With 5 bases removed from V and 10 bases from J, the gap between germline ends came to 15 bases. The CDR3 loop reads CASSQSGWSSPLHF. The CDR3 coding sequence is TGTGCCAGCAGTCAATCCGGGTGGTCATCACCCCTCCACTTT.

This clone has just one count. Other nucleotide sequences from this sample produce the same CDR3. The V and J genes are TRBV7-6 and TRBJ2-2, with TRBD2 matching 10 bases. The CDR3 loop spans 15 amino acids. J was trimmed by 4 bases and V by 4 bases; bases with no gene match: 3. Germline V gene data show CDR1 as SGHVS and CDR2 as FNYEAQ. This CDR3 reads CASSSRTSGTGELFF. The CDR3 DNA sequence: TGTGCCAGCAGCTCACGGACTAGCGGCACCGGGGAGCTGTTTTTT.